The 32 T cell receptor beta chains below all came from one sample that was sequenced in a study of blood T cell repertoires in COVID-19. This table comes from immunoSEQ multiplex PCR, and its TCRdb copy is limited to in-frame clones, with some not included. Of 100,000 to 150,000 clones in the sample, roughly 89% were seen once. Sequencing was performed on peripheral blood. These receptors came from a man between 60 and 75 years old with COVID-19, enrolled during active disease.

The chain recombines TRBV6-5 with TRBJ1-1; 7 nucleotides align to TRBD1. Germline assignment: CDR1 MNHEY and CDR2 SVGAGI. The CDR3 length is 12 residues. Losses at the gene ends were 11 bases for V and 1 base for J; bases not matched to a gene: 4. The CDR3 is CAGDRENTEAFF. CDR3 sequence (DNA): TGTGCCGGAGACAGGGAGAACACTGAAGCTTTCTTT.

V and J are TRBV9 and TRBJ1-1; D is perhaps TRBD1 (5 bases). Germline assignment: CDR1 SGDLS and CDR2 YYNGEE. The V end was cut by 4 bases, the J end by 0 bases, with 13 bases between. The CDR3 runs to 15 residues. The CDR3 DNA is TGTGCCAGCAGCATTCAGGGTGGCGTGAACACTGAAGCTTTCTTT. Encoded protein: CASSIQGGVNTEAFF.

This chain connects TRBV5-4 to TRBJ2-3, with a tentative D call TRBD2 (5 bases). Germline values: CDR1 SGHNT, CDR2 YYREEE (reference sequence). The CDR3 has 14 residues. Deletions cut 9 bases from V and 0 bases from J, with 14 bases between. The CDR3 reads CATKREPSTDTQYF. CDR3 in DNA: TGTGCCACAAAGAGGGAACCTAGCACAGATACGCAGTATTTT. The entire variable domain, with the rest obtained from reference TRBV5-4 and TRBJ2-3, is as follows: ETGVTQSPTHLIKTRGQQVTLRCSSQSGHNTVSWYQQALGQGPQFIFQYYREEENGRGNFPPRFSGLQFPNYSSELNVNALELDDSALYLCATKREPSTDTQYFGPGTRLTVL.

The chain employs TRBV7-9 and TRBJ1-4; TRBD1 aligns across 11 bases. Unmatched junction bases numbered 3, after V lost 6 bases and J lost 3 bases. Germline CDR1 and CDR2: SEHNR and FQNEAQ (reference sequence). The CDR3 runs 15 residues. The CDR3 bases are TGTGCCAGCAGAGGACAGGGGGCTTCTAATGAAAAACTGTTTTTT. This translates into CASRGQGASNEKLFF. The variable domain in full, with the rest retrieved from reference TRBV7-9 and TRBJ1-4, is DTGVSQNPRHKITKRGQNVTFRCDPISEHNRLYWYRQTLGQGPEFLTYFQNEAQLEKSRLLSDRFSAERPKGSFSTLEIQRTEQGDSAMYLCASRGQGASNEKLFFGSGTQLSVL.

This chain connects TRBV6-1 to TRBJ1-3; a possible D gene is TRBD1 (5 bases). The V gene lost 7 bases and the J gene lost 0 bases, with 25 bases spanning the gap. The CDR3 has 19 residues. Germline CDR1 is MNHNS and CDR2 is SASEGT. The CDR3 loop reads CASIEFGAPAPFSGNTIYF. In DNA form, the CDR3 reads TGTGCCAGCATTGAGTTTGGGGCCCCGGCCCCTTTCTCTGGAAACACCATATATTTT.

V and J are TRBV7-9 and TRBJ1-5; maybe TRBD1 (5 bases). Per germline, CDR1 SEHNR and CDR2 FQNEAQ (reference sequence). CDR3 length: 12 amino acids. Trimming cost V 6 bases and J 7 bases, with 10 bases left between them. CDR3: CASSYDSQPQHF. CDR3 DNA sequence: TGTGCCAGCAGTTATGACAGCCAGCCCCAGCATTTT.

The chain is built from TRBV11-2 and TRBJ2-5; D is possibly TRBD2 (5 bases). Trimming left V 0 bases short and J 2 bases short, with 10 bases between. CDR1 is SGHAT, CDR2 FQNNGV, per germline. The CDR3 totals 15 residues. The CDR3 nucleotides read TGTGCCAGCAGCTTAGAGGGTTCGGGGCAAGAGACCCAGTACTTC. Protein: CASSLEGSGQETQYF.

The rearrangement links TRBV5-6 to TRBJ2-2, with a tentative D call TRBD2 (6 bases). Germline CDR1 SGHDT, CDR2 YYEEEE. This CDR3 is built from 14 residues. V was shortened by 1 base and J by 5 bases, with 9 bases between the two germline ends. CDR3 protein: CASSLIGGTGELFF. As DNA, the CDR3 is TGTGCCAGCAGCTTGATTGGGGGGACCGGGGAGCTGTTTTTT.

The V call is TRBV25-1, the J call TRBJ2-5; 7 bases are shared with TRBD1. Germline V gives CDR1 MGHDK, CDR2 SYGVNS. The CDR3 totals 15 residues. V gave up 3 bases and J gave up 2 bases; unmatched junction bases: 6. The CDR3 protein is CASSDFKGAQETQYF. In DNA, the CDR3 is TGTGCCAGCAGTGACTTCAAGGGGGCGCAAGAGACCCAGTACTTC. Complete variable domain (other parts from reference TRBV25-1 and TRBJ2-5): EADIYQTPRYLVIGTGKKITLECSQTMGHDKMYWYQQDPGMELHLIHYSYGVNSTEKGDLSSESTVSRIRTEHFPLTLESARPSHTSQYLCASSDFKGAQETQYFGPGTRLLVL.

In DNA, the CDR3 is TGTGCCAGCAGGGGGACTAGCGCCGGGGAGCTGTTTTTT. Translating gives CASRGTSAGELFF. The V and J genes are TRBV12-3 or TRBV12-4 and TRBJ2-2; 10 bases line up with TRBD2. V shed 6 bases, J shed 6 bases, and the junction held 1 base outside the gene matches. This CDR3 has 13 residues.

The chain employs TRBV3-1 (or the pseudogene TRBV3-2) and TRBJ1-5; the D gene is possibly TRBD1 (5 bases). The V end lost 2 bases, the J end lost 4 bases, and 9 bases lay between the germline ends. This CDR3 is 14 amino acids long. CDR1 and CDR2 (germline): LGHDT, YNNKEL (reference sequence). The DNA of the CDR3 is TGTGCCAGCAGCCAAAAAAGACAGAATCAGCCCCAGCATTTT. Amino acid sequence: CASSQKRQNQPQHF.

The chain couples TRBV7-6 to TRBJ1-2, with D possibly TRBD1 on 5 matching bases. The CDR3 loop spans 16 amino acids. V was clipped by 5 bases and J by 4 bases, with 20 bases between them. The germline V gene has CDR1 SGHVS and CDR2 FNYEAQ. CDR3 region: CASSVEPRTSSYGYTF. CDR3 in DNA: TGTGCCAGCAGCGTAGAACCTCGGACATCATCCTATGGCTACACCTTC.

CDR3 region: CASSTQQGAGELFF. The CDR3 DNA sequence: TGTGCCAGCAGCACTCAGCAGGGCGCCGGGGAGCTGTTTTTT. The chain links TRBV7-8 to TRBJ2-2, with a tentative D call TRBD1 (5 bases). Germline assignment: CDR1 SGHVS and CDR2 FQNEAQ. Trimming left V 5 bases short and J 6 bases short, with 13 bases between. The CDR3 length is 14 residues.

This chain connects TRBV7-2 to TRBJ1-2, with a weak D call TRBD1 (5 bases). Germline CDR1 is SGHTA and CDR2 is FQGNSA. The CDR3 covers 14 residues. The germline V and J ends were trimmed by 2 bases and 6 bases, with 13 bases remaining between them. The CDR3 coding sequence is TGTGCCAGCAGCTTATCCCCCTCGGGGGATGGCTACACCTTC. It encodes CASSLSPSGDGYTF.

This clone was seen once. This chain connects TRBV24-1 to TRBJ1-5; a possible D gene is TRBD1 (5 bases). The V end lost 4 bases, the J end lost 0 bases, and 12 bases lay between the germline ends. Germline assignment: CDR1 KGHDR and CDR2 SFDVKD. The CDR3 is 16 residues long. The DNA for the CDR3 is TGTGCCACCAGTGAAAGGACATCGTATAGCAATCAGCCCCAGCATTTT. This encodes CATSERTSYSNQPQHF.

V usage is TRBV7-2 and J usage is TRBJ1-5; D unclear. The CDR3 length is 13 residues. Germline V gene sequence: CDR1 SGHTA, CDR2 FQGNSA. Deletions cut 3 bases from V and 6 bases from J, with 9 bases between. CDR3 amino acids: CASSFSGGQPQHF. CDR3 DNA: TGTGCCAGCAGCTTTAGCGGCGGTCAGCCCCAGCATTTT.

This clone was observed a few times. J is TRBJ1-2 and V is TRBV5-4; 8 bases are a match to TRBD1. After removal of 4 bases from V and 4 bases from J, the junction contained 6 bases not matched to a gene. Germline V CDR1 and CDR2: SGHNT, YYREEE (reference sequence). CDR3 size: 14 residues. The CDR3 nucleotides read TGTGCCAGCAGCCCGGACAGGGCAGGCTATGGCTACACCTTC. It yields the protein CASSPDRAGYGYTF.

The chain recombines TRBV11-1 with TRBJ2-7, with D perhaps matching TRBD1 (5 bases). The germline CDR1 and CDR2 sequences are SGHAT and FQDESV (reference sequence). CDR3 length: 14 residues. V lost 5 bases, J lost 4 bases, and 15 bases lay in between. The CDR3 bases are TGTGCCAGCAGCCAGGGAACTTCTACTTACGAGCAGTACTTC. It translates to CASSQGTSTYEQYF. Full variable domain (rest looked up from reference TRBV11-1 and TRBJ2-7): EAEVAQSPRYKITEKSQAVAFWCDPISGHATLYWYRQILGQGPELLVQFQDESVVDDSQLPKDRFSAERLKGVDSTLKIQPAELGDSAMYLCASSQGTSTYEQYFGPGTRLTVT.

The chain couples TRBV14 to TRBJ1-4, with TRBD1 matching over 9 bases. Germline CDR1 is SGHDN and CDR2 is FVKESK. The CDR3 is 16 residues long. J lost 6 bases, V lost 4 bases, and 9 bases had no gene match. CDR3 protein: CASSPDPGTGYEKLFF. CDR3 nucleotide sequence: TGTGCCAGCAGCCCGGACCCCGGGACAGGGTATGAAAAACTGTTTTTT.

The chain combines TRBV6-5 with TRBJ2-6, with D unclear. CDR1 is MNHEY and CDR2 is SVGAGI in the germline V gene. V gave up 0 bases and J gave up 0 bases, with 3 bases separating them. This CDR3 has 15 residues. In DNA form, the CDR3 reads TGTGCCAGCAGTTACTCGAGCTCTGGGGCCAACGTCCTGACTTTC. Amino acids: CASSYSSSGANVLTF.

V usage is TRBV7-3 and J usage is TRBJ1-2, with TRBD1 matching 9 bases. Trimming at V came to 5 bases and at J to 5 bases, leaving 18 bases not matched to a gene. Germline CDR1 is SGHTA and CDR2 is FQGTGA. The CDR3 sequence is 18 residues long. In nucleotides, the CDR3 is TGTGCCAGCAGCCCCTCTAAACTCCGGGACAGGGTGGGATATGGCTACACCTTC. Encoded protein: CASSPSKLRDRVGYGYTF.

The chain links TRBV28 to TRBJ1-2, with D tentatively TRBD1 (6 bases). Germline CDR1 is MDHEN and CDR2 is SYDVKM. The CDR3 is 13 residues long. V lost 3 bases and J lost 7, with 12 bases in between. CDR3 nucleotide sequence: TGTGCCAGCAGTTTCGGGGGGCTCGGTGGCTACACCTTC. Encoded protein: CASSFGGLGGYTF.

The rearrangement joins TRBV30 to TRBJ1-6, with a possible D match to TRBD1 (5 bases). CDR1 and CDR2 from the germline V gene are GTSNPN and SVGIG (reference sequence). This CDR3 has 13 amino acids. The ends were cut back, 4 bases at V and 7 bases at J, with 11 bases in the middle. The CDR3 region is CAWTGSRNSPLHF. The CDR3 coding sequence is TGTGCCTGGACAGGGTCTAGAAATTCACCCCTCCACTTT.

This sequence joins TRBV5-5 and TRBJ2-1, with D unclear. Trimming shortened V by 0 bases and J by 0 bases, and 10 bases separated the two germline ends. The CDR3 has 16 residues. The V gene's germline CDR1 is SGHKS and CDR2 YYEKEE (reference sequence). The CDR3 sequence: CASSLGASSSYNEQFF. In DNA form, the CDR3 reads TGTGCCAGCAGCTTGGGGGCCAGCAGCTCCTACAATGAGCAGTTCTTC.

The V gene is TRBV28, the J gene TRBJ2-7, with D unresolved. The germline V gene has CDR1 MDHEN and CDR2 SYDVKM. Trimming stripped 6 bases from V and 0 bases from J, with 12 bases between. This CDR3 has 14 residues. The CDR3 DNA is TGTGCCAGCAGCCAGCCACACAGCTCCTACGAGCAGTACTTC. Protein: CASSQPHSSYEQYF. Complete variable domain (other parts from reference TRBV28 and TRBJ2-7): DVKVTQSSRYLVKRTGEKVFLECVQDMDHENMFWYRQDPGLGLRLIYFSYDVKMKEKGDIPEGYSVSREKKERFSLILESASTNQTSMYLCASSQPHSSYEQYFGPGTRLTVT.

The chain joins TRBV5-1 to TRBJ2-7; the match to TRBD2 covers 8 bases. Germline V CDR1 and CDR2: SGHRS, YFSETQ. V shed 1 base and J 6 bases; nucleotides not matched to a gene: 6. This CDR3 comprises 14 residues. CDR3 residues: CASSLRRGGGEQYF. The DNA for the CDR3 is TGCGCCAGCAGCTTGCGACGGGGGGGAGGCGAGCAGTACTTC.

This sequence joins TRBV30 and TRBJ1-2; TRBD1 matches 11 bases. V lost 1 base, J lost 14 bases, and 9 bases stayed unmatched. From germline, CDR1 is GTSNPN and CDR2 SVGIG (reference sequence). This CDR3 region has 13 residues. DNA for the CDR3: TGTGCCTGGAGTGGGACAGGGGGCCCTTTGGGAACCTTC. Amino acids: CAWSGTGGPLGTF.

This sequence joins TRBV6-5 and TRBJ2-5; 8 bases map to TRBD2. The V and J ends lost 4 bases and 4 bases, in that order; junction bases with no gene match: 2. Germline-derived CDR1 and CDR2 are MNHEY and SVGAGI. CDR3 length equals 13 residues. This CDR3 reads CASSWRGAETQYF. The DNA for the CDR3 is TGTGCCAGCAGTTGGCGGGGGGCAGAGACCCAGTACTTC.

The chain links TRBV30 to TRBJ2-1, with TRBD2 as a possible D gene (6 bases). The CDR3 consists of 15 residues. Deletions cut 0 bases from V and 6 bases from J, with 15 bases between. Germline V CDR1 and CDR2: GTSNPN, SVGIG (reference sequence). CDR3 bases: TGTGCCTGGAGTGTAGGAGGGCCTGGGGGCAATGAGCAGTTCTTC. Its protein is CAWSVGGPGGNEQFF.

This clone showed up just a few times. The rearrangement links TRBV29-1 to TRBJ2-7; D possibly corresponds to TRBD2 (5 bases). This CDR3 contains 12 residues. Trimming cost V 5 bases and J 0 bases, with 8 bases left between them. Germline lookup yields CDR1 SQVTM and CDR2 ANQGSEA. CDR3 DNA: TGCAGCGTTAATGAGGGCTCCTACGAGCAGTACTTC. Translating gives CSVNEGSYEQYF.

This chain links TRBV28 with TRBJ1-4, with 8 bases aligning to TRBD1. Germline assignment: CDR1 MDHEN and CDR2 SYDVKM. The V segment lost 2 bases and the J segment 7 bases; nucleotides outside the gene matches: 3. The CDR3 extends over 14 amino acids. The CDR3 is CASSLMGQAEKLFF. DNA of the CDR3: TGTGCCAGCAGTTTAATGGGACAGGCTGAAAAACTGTTTTTT.

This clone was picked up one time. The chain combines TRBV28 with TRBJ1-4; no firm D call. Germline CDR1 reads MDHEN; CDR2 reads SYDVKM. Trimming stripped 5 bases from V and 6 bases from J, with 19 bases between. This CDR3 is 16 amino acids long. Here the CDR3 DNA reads TGTGCCAGCAGTGCCGTCAACCGGGGTTCGGATGAAAAACTGTTTTTT. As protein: CASSAVNRGSDEKLFF.